The T cell receptor beta chain under discussion was sequenced for a study of Graves' ophthalmopathy and Graves' hyperthyroidism. Findings of the study overall: For separating ophthalmopathy from stable hyperthyroidism, a 13-signature model gave around 86% sensitivity and 65% to 82% specificity. In blood, most expanded thyroid clonotypes above 0.001 frequency were also detected.

Researchers took RNA transcripts and amplified TCR beta CDR3 regions from them. Second-round multiplex PCR followed a first-round RT-PCR using HTBI primers. TCRdb called the multiplex PCR reads again in MiXCR, with one record for every CDR3 protein. The sample records over a million distinct CDR3 sequences, less than 45% being singletons. Hyperthyroidism patients, aged 18 to 65, were newly diagnosed, under 2 months' duration. Establishment of the diagnosis relied upon clinical symptoms, serum thyroxine, TRAb, thyroid ultrasound and orbital computed tomography. The germline V and J ends were trimmed by 5 bases and 7 bases, with 21 bases remaining between them. Germline V lookup: CDR1 LNHDA, CDR2 SQIVND (reference sequence). The CDR3 consists of 16 residues. This clonotype was detected ten times or more. Its antigen is not identified.

This TCR came from an adult man with Graves' hyperthyroidism. The rearrangement links TRBV19 to TRBJ1-5; possibly TRBD1 for D (6 bases). Sequencing was done on a sample of peripheral blood or thyroid tissue (not recorded which). The CDR3 nucleotides read TGTGCCAGTAGTGACGGGACAACGTGGGGAAGACAGCCCCAGCATTTT. Translated: CASSDGTTWGRQPQHF. Based on the CDR3 plus reference TRBV19 and TRBJ1-5, the full variable domain is DGGITQSPKYLFRKEGQNVTLSCEQNLNHDAMYWYRQDPGQGLRLIYYSQIVNDFQKGDIAEGYSVSREKKESFPLTVTSAQKNPTAFYLCASSDGTTWGRQPQHFGDGTRLSIL.